These T cell receptor beta chains were read from a single sample in a study of blood T cell repertoires in COVID-19. Produced via immunoSEQ multiplex PCR; TCRdb's table is partial and in-frame only. Here the sample spans approximately 350,000 clones, 75% to 90% being singletons. Sequenced input: PBMCs or T cells enriched from blood (not recorded which). Every receptor here comes from a young man who had recovered from COVID-19. Both conserved end residues are part of each CDR3. The order of the fields is V gene, clone size, J gene, D gene, CDR3 DNA, CDR3 protein. The D gene is left open where the match is weak. Where a row states a size, it is once, few, many or the class of an expanded clone; other rows omit it.

v_gene: TRBV2; abundance: .; j_gene: TRBJ2-7; d_gene: TRBD2; CDR3nt: TGTGCCAGCAGTGATTCGGCTAGCGGGAGCTACGAGCAGTACTTC; CDR3aa: CASSDSASGSYEQYF
v_gene: TRBV11-2; abundance: .; j_gene: TRBJ2-1; d_gene: .; CDR3nt: TGTGCCAGCAGCTTAGTGGGAGCGCCGCAGCAGTTCTTC; CDR3aa: CASSLVGAPQQFF
v_gene: TRBV5-4; abundance: few; j_gene: TRBJ2-1; d_gene: TRBD2; CDR3nt: TGTGCCAGCAGCTTAATAGCGGGGGACAATGAGCAGTTCTTC; CDR3aa: CASSLIAGDNEQFF
v_gene: TRBV7-2; abundance: once; j_gene: TRBJ2-1; d_gene: .; CDR3nt: TGTGCCAGCAGCCACAGGGCAGGGTGGGGCAATGAGCAGTTCTTC; CDR3aa: CASSHRAGWGNEQFF
v_gene: TRBV11-1; abundance: many; j_gene: TRBJ2-1; d_gene: .; CDR3nt: TGTGCCAGCAGCGCATACTTTAGCTCCTACAATGAGCAGTTCTTC; CDR3aa: CASSAYFSSYNEQFF
v_gene: TRBV5-3; abundance: .; j_gene: TRBJ2-7; d_gene: TRBD1; CDR3nt: TGTGCCAGAAGCCTACCGGGACAGTGGGGCGGGGAGCAGTACTTC; CDR3aa: CARSLPGQWGGEQYF
v_gene: TRBV9; abundance: .; j_gene: TRBJ1-1; d_gene: TRBD1; CDR3nt: TGTGCCAGCAGCGAAAGACAGGGCCAAAACACTGAAGCTTTCTTT; CDR3aa: CASSERQGQNTEAFF
v_gene: TRBV27; abundance: .; j_gene: TRBJ2-1; d_gene: .; CDR3nt: TGTGCCAGTAGGAGCGGACTTGACAATGAGCAGTTCTTC; CDR3aa: CASRSGLDNEQFF
v_gene: TRBV19; abundance: once; j_gene: TRBJ1-1; d_gene: TRBD1; CDR3nt: TGTGCCAGTAGAACAGGGGGCAATATGAACACTGAAGCTTTCTTT; CDR3aa: CASRTGGNMNTEAFF
v_gene: TRBV4-1; abundance: .; j_gene: TRBJ2-7; d_gene: TRBD1; CDR3nt: TGCGCCAGCAGCCCTACAGGGGGTATATCCTACGAGCAGTACTTC; CDR3aa: CASSPTGGISYEQYF
v_gene: TRBV7-2; abundance: .; j_gene: TRBJ2-5; d_gene: .; CDR3nt: TGTGCCAGCAGCACCCTGGACATCGAATCGGGGACCCAGTACTTC; CDR3aa: CASSTLDIESGTQYF
v_gene: TRBV7-6; abundance: .; j_gene: TRBJ1-1; d_gene: .; CDR3nt: TGTGCCAGCAGCTTATTGAACCGGGGGGATACTGAAGCTTTCTTT; CDR3aa: CASSLLNRGDTEAFF
v_gene: TRBV9; abundance: .; j_gene: TRBJ2-7; d_gene: .; CDR3nt: TGTGCCAGCAGCGTAGAAGGGGCGTCCTACGAGCAGTACTTC; CDR3aa: CASSVEGASYEQYF
v_gene: TRBV7-6; abundance: .; j_gene: TRBJ1-6; d_gene: TRBD1; CDR3nt: TGTGCCAGCAGGACAGGGTCGGGGGCCCTCCACTTT; CDR3aa: CASRTGSGALHF
v_gene: TRBV11-2; abundance: .; j_gene: TRBJ2-2; d_gene: TRBD2; CDR3nt: TGTGCCAGCAGCTTAGTATCTAGCGGGGTGAACACCGGGGAGCTGTTTTTT; CDR3aa: CASSLVSSGVNTGELFF
v_gene: TRBV9; abundance: .; j_gene: TRBJ2-5; d_gene: .; CDR3nt: TGTGCCAGCAGCGTAGGGACTAAGATGGAGACCCAGTACTTC; CDR3aa: CASSVGTKMETQYF
v_gene: TRBV9; abundance: .; j_gene: TRBJ1-3; d_gene: .; CDR3nt: TGTGCCAGCAGCACCCGGGGGAACTCTGGAAACACCATATATTTT; CDR3aa: CASSTRGNSGNTIYF
v_gene: TRBV5-5; abundance: .; j_gene: TRBJ1-2; d_gene: .; CDR3nt: TGTGCCAGCACCACGACAGAATGGAATGGCTACACCTTC; CDR3aa: CASTTTEWNGYTF
v_gene: TRBV5-1; abundance: .; j_gene: TRBJ1-4; d_gene: .; CDR3nt: TGCGCCAGCAGCTTGGAGGGACTTCGGTCAGGAAAACTGTTTTTT; CDR3aa: CASSLEGLRSGKLFF
v_gene: TRBV5-4; abundance: .; j_gene: TRBJ2-5; d_gene: TRBD2; CDR3nt: TGTGCCAGCAGCACTCGACTAGCGGGAGCCTCAGAGACCCAGTACTTC; CDR3aa: CASSTRLAGASETQYF
v_gene: TRBV12-3/TRBV12-4; abundance: once; j_gene: TRBJ2-5; d_gene: .; CDR3nt: TGTGCCACCACCTCGACAGTCCAAGAGACCCAGTACTTC; CDR3aa: CATTSTVQETQYF
v_gene: TRBV20-1; abundance: .; j_gene: TRBJ2-1; d_gene: .; CDR3nt: TGCAGTGCTCTATACAATGAGCAGTTCTTC; CDR3aa: CSALYNEQFF
v_gene: TRBV15; abundance: .; j_gene: TRBJ2-3; d_gene: .; CDR3nt: TGTGCCACCAGCCCAGGGTCGTTTATCACAGATACGCAGTATTTT; CDR3aa: CATSPGSFITDTQYF
v_gene: TRBV6-2/TRBV6-3; abundance: .; j_gene: TRBJ2-7; d_gene: .; CDR3nt: TGTGCCAGCAGCAACAGGGTTGAGCAGTACTTC; CDR3aa: CASSNRVEQYF
v_gene: TRBV5-1; abundance: .; j_gene: TRBJ1-1; d_gene: .; CDR3nt: TGCGCCAGCAGCACTACCGCCGCGAACACTGAAGCTTTCTTT; CDR3aa: CASSTTAANTEAFF
v_gene: TRBV7-2; abundance: .; j_gene: TRBJ1-2; d_gene: .; CDR3nt: TGTGCCAGCAGCCTAGGTCGGAGGGCCTCAGGCGGCTACACCTTC; CDR3aa: CASSLGRRASGGYTF
v_gene: TRBV5-5; abundance: .; j_gene: TRBJ2-1; d_gene: .; CDR3nt: TGTGCCAGCAGCTTTAGTAGGGGCAATGAGCAGTTCTTC; CDR3aa: CASSFSRGNEQFF
v_gene: TRBV6-5; abundance: .; j_gene: TRBJ1-3; d_gene: .; CDR3nt: TGTGCCCCGGCAGACTTGGGAAACACCATATATTTT; CDR3aa: CAPADLGNTIYF
v_gene: TRBV2; abundance: .; j_gene: TRBJ1-2; d_gene: TRBD1; CDR3nt: TGTGCCAGCAGTAGACAGGGGATTTCGTATGGCTACACCTTC; CDR3aa: CASSRQGISYGYTF
v_gene: TRBV4-1; abundance: .; j_gene: TRBJ2-1; d_gene: TRBD2; CDR3nt: TGCGCCAGCAGCCAAGATCGCCCAGCGGGGGGGCTTTACAATGAGCAGTTCTTC; CDR3aa: CASSQDRPAGGLYNEQFF
v_gene: TRBV11-2; abundance: .; j_gene: TRBJ2-7; d_gene: .; CDR3nt: TGTGCCAGCAGCTTAGATTCGGCGGCAAGCTACGAGCAGTACTTC; CDR3aa: CASSLDSAASYEQYF
v_gene: TRBV18; abundance: .; j_gene: TRBJ1-2; d_gene: TRBD1; CDR3nt: TGTGCCAGCTCGCTTAGGACAGGGGTCACCATATATGGCTACACCTTC; CDR3aa: CASSLRTGVTIYGYTF
v_gene: TRBV5-5; abundance: .; j_gene: TRBJ2-5; d_gene: TRBD1; CDR3nt: TGTGCCAGCAGCTTTCCGGGGACAGGGATGGAGACCCAGTACTTC; CDR3aa: CASSFPGTGMETQYF
v_gene: TRBV5-1; abundance: .; j_gene: TRBJ1-6; d_gene: TRBD1; CDR3nt: TGCGCCAGCAGCTTCGGACAGGGGCCTTCACCCCTCCACTTT; CDR3aa: CASSFGQGPSPLHF
v_gene: TRBV27; abundance: .; j_gene: TRBJ2-7; d_gene: TRBD2; CDR3nt: TGTGCCAGCAGTTTGGGGGGGGGACCCTACGAGCAGTACTTC; CDR3aa: CASSLGGGPYEQYF
v_gene: TRBV7-2; abundance: .; j_gene: TRBJ1-1; d_gene: .; CDR3nt: TGTGCCAGCAGCCGATCGAAACCTCAGGCTTTCTTT; CDR3aa: CASSRSKPQAFF
v_gene: TRBV3-1/TRBV3-2; abundance: once; j_gene: TRBJ2-3; d_gene: .; CDR3nt: TGTGCCAGCAGTTACTCCTCAGATACGCAGTATTTT; CDR3aa: CASSYSSDTQYF
v_gene: TRBV28; abundance: .; j_gene: TRBJ1-5; d_gene: TRBD1; CDR3nt: TGTGCCAGCAGTTTACATCCAGGACAGGGGTTTCTGGGCAATCAGCCCCAGCATTTT; CDR3aa: CASSLHPGQGFLGNQPQHF
v_gene: TRBV2; abundance: .; j_gene: TRBJ1-1; d_gene: .; CDR3nt: TGTGCCAGCCTTATGGGGCTAAACACTGAAGCTTTCTTT; CDR3aa: CASLMGLNTEAFF
v_gene: TRBV25-1; abundance: once; j_gene: TRBJ1-1; d_gene: .; CDR3nt: TGTGCCAGCAGTTCTGTGGGTCTTGGGGGCGCTGAAGCTTTCTTT; CDR3aa: CASSSVGLGGAEAFF
v_gene: TRBV7-9; abundance: .; j_gene: TRBJ1-5; d_gene: TRBD1; CDR3nt: TGTGCCAGCAGCCTAGGACAGGGGGGTCAGCCCCAGCATTTT; CDR3aa: CASSLGQGGQPQHF
v_gene: TRBV5-1; abundance: .; j_gene: TRBJ2-1; d_gene: TRBD2; CDR3nt: TGCGCCAGCAGCTCCGGACTAGCGGAAAACAATGAGCAGTTCTTC; CDR3aa: CASSSGLAENNEQFF
v_gene: TRBV9; abundance: .; j_gene: TRBJ1-4; d_gene: .; CDR3nt: TGTGCCAGCAGCTATACTAGGGAACTCGGAAAACTGTTTTTT; CDR3aa: CASSYTRELGKLFF
v_gene: TRBV5-5; abundance: .; j_gene: TRBJ1-4; d_gene: .; CDR3nt: TGTGCCAGCTTCCGGCCGGGGGGAACTAATGAAAAACTGTTTTTT; CDR3aa: CASFRPGGTNEKLFF
v_gene: TRBV11-2; abundance: .; j_gene: TRBJ2-7; d_gene: TRBD1; CDR3nt: TGTGCCAGCAGCTACGGACAGGGGACGTCCTACGAGCAGTACTTC; CDR3aa: CASSYGQGTSYEQYF
v_gene: TRBV6-5; abundance: .; j_gene: TRBJ1-6; d_gene: .; CDR3nt: TGTGCCAGCAGGGTGACAGATAATTCACCCCTCCACTTT; CDR3aa: CASRVTDNSPLHF
v_gene: TRBV12-3/TRBV12-4; abundance: .; j_gene: TRBJ1-5; d_gene: .; CDR3nt: TGTGCCAGCAGTTTTGGAGAAAATCAGCCCCAGCATTTT; CDR3aa: CASSFGENQPQHF
v_gene: TRBV15; abundance: .; j_gene: TRBJ1-1; d_gene: TRBD1; CDR3nt: TGTGCCACCAGCCAGGGGGGCGGTTGGGCTGAAGCTTTCTTT; CDR3aa: CATSQGGGWAEAFF